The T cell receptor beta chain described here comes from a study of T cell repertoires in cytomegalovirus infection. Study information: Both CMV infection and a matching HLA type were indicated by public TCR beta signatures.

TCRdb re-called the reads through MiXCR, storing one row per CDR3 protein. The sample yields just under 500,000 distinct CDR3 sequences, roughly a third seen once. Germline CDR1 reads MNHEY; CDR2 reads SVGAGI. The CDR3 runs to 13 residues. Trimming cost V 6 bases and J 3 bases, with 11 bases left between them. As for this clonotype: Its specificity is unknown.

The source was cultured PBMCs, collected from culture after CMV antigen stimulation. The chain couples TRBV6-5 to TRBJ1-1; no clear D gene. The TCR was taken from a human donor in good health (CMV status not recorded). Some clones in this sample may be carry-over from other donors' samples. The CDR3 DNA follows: TGTGCCAGCAGGGAGGGAACCCACACTGAAGCTTTCTTT. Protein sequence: CASREGTHTEAFF.